What follows are 2 T cell receptor beta chains derived from one specimen sequenced in a study of radiotherapy plus CTLA-4 blockade in lung cancer. Repertoires were generated with immunoSEQ multiplex PCR, while TCRdb's copy carries only in-frame clones and drops some. The repertoire holds fewer than 75,000 clones, around nine tenths seen once, with 40% to 45% in the top ten. The sequences come from peripheral blood, collected from a patient treated with radiotherapy plus ipilimumab. Receptors were obtained from a human donor with non-small cell lung cancer that progressed on radiotherapy plus ipilimumab.

The chain carries TRBV28 and TRBJ2-3; 9 nucleotides line up with TRBD1. V shed 10 bases, J shed 3 bases, and the junction held 14 bases outside the gene matches. Germline V gene data show CDR1 as MDHEN and CDR2 as SYDVKM. The CDR3 runs 16 residues. CDR3 bases: TGTGCCACCTCCTTCGGGACAGGGTCAGAGACAGATACGCAGTATTTT. It is translated as CATSFGTGSETDTQYF.

The rearrangement uses TRBV5-1 and TRBJ1-2, with D possibly matching TRBD1 (6 bases). This CDR3 comprises 13 residues. The V gene's germline CDR1 is SGHRS and CDR2 YFSETQ. Trimming stripped 0 bases from V and 8 bases from J, with 11 bases between. The CDR3 DNA reads as TGCGCCAGCAGCTTGGACGGGGGCGGCGGCTACACCTTC. This encodes CASSLDGGGGYTF.